This T cell receptor (beta chain) was recorded in a study of blood T cell repertoires in COVID-19. Study-level background: Sample material is recorded as cDNA or gDNA derived from T cells, B-cell-depleted T cells, or PBMCs.

Original analysis: Counts of nucleated cells, estimated from reference gene primer amplification, were obtained. Generated by immunoSEQ multiplex PCR, the TCRdb table keeps only in-frame clones and is missing some. V, J and clone size derive from that table, while D and trimming were established from the DNA sequence. The table includes roughly 230,000 clones, more than 75% detected once. V gave up 4 bases and J gave up 1 base; unmatched junction bases: 5. This CDR3 region has 15 residues. Germline lookup yields CDR1 SGHNT and CDR2 YYREEE (reference sequence). J is TRBJ1-2 and V is TRBV5-4; the match to TRBD1 covers 9 bases. This TCR came from a man aged 35-49 years with acute or convalescent COVID-19. The source material was peripheral blood. Here the CDR3 DNA reads TGTGCCAGCAGCCTCCCGGACAGGGGTAACTATGGCTACACCTTC. Encoded protein: CASSLPDRGNYGYTF.